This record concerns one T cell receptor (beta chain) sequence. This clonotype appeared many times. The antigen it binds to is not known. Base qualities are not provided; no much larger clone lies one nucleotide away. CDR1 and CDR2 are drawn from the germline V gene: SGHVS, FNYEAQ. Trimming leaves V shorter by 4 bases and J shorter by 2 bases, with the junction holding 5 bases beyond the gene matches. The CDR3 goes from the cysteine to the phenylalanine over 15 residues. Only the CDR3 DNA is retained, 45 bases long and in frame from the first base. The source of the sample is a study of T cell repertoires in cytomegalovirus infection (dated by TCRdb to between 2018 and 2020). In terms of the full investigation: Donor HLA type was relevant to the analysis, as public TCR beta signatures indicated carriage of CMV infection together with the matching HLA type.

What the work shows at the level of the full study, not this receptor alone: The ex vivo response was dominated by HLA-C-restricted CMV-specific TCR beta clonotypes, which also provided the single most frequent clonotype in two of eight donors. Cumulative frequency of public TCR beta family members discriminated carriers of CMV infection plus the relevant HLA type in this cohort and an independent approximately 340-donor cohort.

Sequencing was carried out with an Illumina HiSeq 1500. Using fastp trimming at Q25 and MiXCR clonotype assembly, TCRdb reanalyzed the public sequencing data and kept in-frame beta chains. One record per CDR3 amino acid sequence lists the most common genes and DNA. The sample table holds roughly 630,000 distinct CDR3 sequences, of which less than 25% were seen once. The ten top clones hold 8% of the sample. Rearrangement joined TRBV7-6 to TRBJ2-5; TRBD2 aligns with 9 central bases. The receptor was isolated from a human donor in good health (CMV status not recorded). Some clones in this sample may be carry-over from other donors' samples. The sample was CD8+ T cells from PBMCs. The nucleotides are TGTGCCAGCAGCTCCGGACTAGCGTATCAAGAGACCCAGTACTTC. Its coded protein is CASSSGLAYQETQYF.